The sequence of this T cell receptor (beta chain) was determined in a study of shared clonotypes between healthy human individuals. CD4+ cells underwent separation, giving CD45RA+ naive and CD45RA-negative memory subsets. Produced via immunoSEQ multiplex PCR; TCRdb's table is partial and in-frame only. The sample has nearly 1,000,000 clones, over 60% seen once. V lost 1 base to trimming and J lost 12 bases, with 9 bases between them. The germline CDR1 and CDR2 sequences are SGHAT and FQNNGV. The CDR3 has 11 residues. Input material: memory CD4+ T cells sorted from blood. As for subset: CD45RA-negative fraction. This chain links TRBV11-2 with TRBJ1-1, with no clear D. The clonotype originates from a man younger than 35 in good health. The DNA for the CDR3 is TGTGCCAGCAGCTTAGGAGGGTCCCCTTTCTTT. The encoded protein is CASSLGGSPFF. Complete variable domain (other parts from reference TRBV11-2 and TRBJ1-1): EAGVAQSPRYKIIEKRQSVAFWCNPISGHATLYWYQQILGQGPKLLIQFQNNGVVDDSQLPKDRFSAERLKGVDSTLKIQPAKLEDSAVYLCASSLGGSPFFGQGTRLTVV.